This TCR beta chain emerged from a study of cytomegalovirus exposure and HLA in healthy donors. Germline V gene lookup returns CDR1 SGHTA and CDR2 FQGNSA. This CDR3 has 14 residues. V gave up 3 bases and J gave up 3 bases; unmatched junction bases: 5. 13 Jbeta primers and 60 Vbeta primers were used for the PCR. Sequenced by immunoSEQ multiplex PCR; TCRdb stores in-frame clones only, minus some. Of 150,000 or so clones in the sample, roughly 77% are singletons; the top ten hold over 3%. Healthy bone marrow donors formed the donor group. At the time of sampling, donors were nominally healthy, though unrecorded immune exposures were likely.

The sequenced sample was PBMCs. The genes are TRBV7-2 and TRBJ2-7; 7 bases are shared with TRBD2. The TCR was taken from a man aged 35-49 years in good health and CMV-seronegative. This CDR3 reads CASSLGLINYEQYF. CDR3 DNA sequence: TGTGCCAGCAGCTTGGGACTAATTAACTACGAGCAGTACTTC.